These 15 T cell receptor beta chains were sequenced from one sample in a study of blood T cell repertoires in COVID-19. Profiled with immunoSEQ multiplex PCR; TCRdb holds only in-frame clones, not every one. The data contain some 35,000 clones, about 87% of them singletons. The sequenced sample consisted of peripheral blood. All receptors derive from a man aged 55 to 69 with active COVID-19.

The table lists this clone with a count of one. J is TRBJ2-5 and V is TRBV6-1, with TRBD2 matching over 10 bases. This CDR3 has 15 residues. After removal of 6 bases from V and 1 base from J, the junction contained 5 bases not matched to a gene. The germline gives CDR1 MNHNS, CDR2 SASEGT. The CDR3 is CASRMASGGQETQYF. DNA of the CDR3: TGTGCCAGCAGAATGGCTAGCGGGGGCCAAGAGACCCAGTACTTC.

This chain uses TRBV5-1 with TRBJ2-1, with 7 bases identical to TRBD2. The V segment lost 5 bases and the J segment 10 bases; nucleotides outside the gene matches: 12. The CDR3 runs to 14 residues. Germline CDR1 reads SGHRS; CDR2 reads YFSETQ. CDR3 loop: CASRRGRPGGEQFF. The DNA for the CDR3 is TGCGCCAGCAGGCGAGGGAGGCCCGGGGGGGAGCAGTTCTTC. Combining the CDR3 with reference TRBV5-1 and TRBJ2-1 gives the whole variable domain KAGVTQTPRYLIKTRGQQVTLSCSPISGHRSVSWYQQTPGQGLQFLFEYFSETQRNKGNFPGRFSGRQFSNSRSEMNVSTLELGDSALYLCASRRGRPGGEQFFGPGTRLTVL.

The V call is TRBV5-1, the J call TRBJ2-5, with TRBD2 matching 12 bases. Per the germline V gene, CDR1 is SGHRS and CDR2 is YFSETQ. CDR3 length: 15 residues. With 4 bases clipped from V and 5 bases from J, the junction kept 6 bases outside the gene matches. DNA of the CDR3: TGCGCCAGCAGCGAGGGTACTAGCGGGAGGGAGACCCAGTACTTC. The encoded protein is CASSEGTSGRETQYF.

The chain is built from TRBV6-1 and TRBJ2-7, with 8 positions matching TRBD2. The CDR3 length is 15 residues. V dropped 0 bases and J dropped 2; count of bases not matched to a gene: 3. Germline V CDR1 and CDR2: MNHNS, SASEGT. CDR3 protein: CASSEAPGGTYEQYF. CDR3 coding DNA: TGTGCCAGCAGTGAAGCACCGGGGGGGACCTACGAGCAGTACTTC.

The V call is TRBV7-6, the J call TRBJ2-2; possible D gene TRBD2, 6 bases. V was trimmed by 0 bases and J by 7 bases, leaving 15 bases between them. The CDR3 extends over 16 amino acids. Germline CDR1 and CDR2: SGHVS and FNYEAQ. The CDR3 loop reads CASSLARFRRGGELFF. The CDR3, as DNA: TGTGCCAGCAGCTTAGCGCGGTTCCGGCGGGGCGGGGAGCTGTTTTTT.

The V gene is TRBV11-3, the J gene TRBJ2-4; perhaps TRBD1 as D (8 bases). V dropped 5 bases and J dropped 4 bases, with 24 bases sitting between them. Germline CDR1 is SGHNT and CDR2 is YENEEA. This CDR3 has 18 amino acids. The CDR3 region is CASSPRGGQGAVKNIQYF. The DNA of the CDR3 is TGTGCCAGCAGCCCCAGGGGGGGCCAGGGGGCAGTTAAAAACATTCAGTACTTC.

The chain employs TRBV9 and TRBJ2-1; TRBD1 agrees at 10 bases. In germline, CDR1 is SGDLS, CDR2 YYNGEE. The CDR3 has 18 amino acids. V lost 4 bases and J lost 2; bases outside the gene matches: 12. CDR3 protein: CASSTRGQGIGTYNEQFF. CDR3 nucleotides: TGTGCCAGCAGCACCAGGGGACAGGGGATCGGTACCTACAATGAGCAGTTCTTC.

The V call is TRBV6-6, the J call TRBJ2-3; the D gene is possibly TRBD2 (6 bases). V shed 7 bases and J shed 4 bases, with 9 bases lying between them. From germline, CDR1 is MNHNY and CDR2 SVGAGI (reference sequence). The CDR3 totals 12 residues. The CDR3 nucleotides read TGTGCCAGCACCCCGGGGGCAGATACGCAGTATTTT. It specifies CASTPGADTQYF.

In nucleotides, the CDR3 is TGTGCCAGCACCCCGCACAGGAACACTGAAGCTTTCTTT. Protein sequence: CASTPHRNTEAFF. The chain has TRBV25-1 and TRBJ1-1; D uncertain. Trimming took 7 bases from V and 1 from J, leaving 10 bases between them. This CDR3 has 13 residues. Germline V CDR1 and CDR2: MGHDK, SYGVNS.

The chain recombines TRBV11-2 with TRBJ2-1; 8 nucleotides align to TRBD2. The CDR3 runs 16 residues. Germline CDR1 is SGHAT and CDR2 is FQNNGV. V gave up 5 bases and J gave up 2 bases; unmatched junction bases: 8. The CDR3 loop is CASSAQRLATYNEQFF. For the CDR3, the DNA is TGTGCCAGCAGCGCCCAACGACTAGCGACCTACAATGAGCAGTTCTTC.

V is TRBV10-2 and J is TRBJ2-7; 7 bases match TRBD1. CDR1 is WSHSY and CDR2 is SAAADI in the germline V gene. V gave up 6 bases and J gave up 4 bases; unmatched junction bases: 3. The CDR3 consists of 12 residues. The CDR3 DNA sequence: TGCGCCAGCAGGGCAGGGGGTTACGAGCAGTACTTC. Its translation is CASRAGGYEQYF.

The rearrangement joins TRBV9 to TRBJ2-1, with 11 bases identical to TRBD2. Trimming at V came to 3 bases and at J to 5 bases, leaving 4 bases not matched to a gene. CDR3 length equals 15 residues. Germline V lookup: CDR1 SGDLS, CDR2 YYNGEE. The CDR3 region is CASSARLAGNNEQFF. In DNA, the CDR3 is TGTGCCAGCAGCGCCCGACTAGCGGGAAACAATGAGCAGTTCTTC. The full variable domain, completed using reference TRBV9 and TRBJ2-1, is DSGVTQTPKHLITATGQRVTLRCSPRSGDLSVYWYQQSLDQGLQFLIQYYNGEERAKGNILERFSAQQFPDLHSELNLSSLELGDSALYFCASSARLAGNNEQFFGPGTRLTVL.

The chain is built from TRBV11-3 and TRBJ2-1; 9 bases align to TRBD2. J gave up 2 bases and V 1 base, and 6 bases lay outside the gene matches. This CDR3 comprises 17 residues. The germline V gene encodes CDR1 SGHNT and CDR2 YENEEA. This CDR3 is CASSLVSSGVPYNEQFF. The CDR3 nucleotides read TGTGCCAGCAGCTTAGTGTCTAGCGGGGTTCCCTACAATGAGCAGTTCTTC.

The gene calls are TRBV3-1 (or the pseudogene TRBV3-2) and TRBJ1-2; 7 bases match TRBD1. The CDR3 has 16 residues. CDR1 and CDR2 (germline): LGHDT, YNNKEL (reference sequence). After removal of 4 bases from V and 1 base from J, the junction contained 9 bases not matched to a gene. The CDR3 DNA follows: TGTGCCAGCAGCCGTCGCCTTGGACAGGATAACTATGGCTACACCTTC. Its translation is CASSRRLGQDNYGYTF.

The chain uses TRBV5-4 and TRBJ2-3, with 11 bases that match TRBD2. Losses at the gene ends were 1 base for V and 2 bases for J; bases not matched to a gene: 6. The CDR3 covers 17 residues. CDR1 and CDR2 (germline): SGHNT, YYREEE (reference sequence). The chain's CDR3 is CASSLMLAGGPTDTQYF. DNA for the CDR3: TGTGCCAGCAGCTTGATGCTAGCGGGAGGACCCACAGATACGCAGTATTTT.